The rows below give T cell receptor beta chains drawn from one sample of a study of metastatic and nonmetastatic thyroid tumors. TCRdb re-called the PCR reads via MiXCR. The repertoire holds around 35,000 clones, with about 17% as singletons. The sequenced sample was blood. The receptor set was obtained from a male donor with papillary thyroid cancer or a benign thyroid nodule (not recorded which). Some clones in this sample may be carry-over from other donors' samples. CDR3s include the opening cysteine and the closing phenylalanine or tryptophan. A D gene is named only where the DNA matches it firmly. Some rows mark clone size as missing; the rest say once, few, many or name a class of expanded clone.

>.|TRBJ1-1|TRBV7-2|.
CASSATQGWNTEAFF
TGTGCCAGCAGCGCCACGCAGGGGTGGAACACTGAAGCTTTCTTT
>.|TRBJ2-1|TRBV28|.
CASCRGYEQFF
TGTGCCAGCTGCAGGGGATATGAGCAGTTCTTC
>.|TRBJ1-2|TRBV20-1|.
CSAREPGDYGYTF
TGCAGTGCTAGAGAACCGGGGGACTATGGGTACACCTTC
>many|TRBJ1-5|TRBV30|.
CAWSEGYSNQPQHF
TGTGCCTGGAGTGAAGGATATAGCAATCAGCCCCAGCATTTT
>many|TRBJ2-2|TRBV12-3/TRBV12-4|TRBD1
CASSFSGTGRTGELFF
TGTGCCAGCAGTTTCTCGGGGACAGGGCGCACCGGGGAGCTGTTTTTT
>many|TRBJ1-4|TRBV19|.
CATTNQKASNEKLFF
TGTGCCACTACAAACCAAAAGGCTTCTAATGAAAAACTGTTTTTT
>many|TRBJ2-7|TRBV7-6|.
CASSLAGSFEQYF
TGTGCCAGCAGCTTAGCAGGTTCCTTCGAGCAGTACTTC
>many|TRBJ1-2|TRBV7-9|.
CASSLAAWGYTF
TGTGCCAGCAGTTTAGCTGCCTGGGGCTACACCTTC
>once|TRBJ2-4|TRBV5-1|TRBD2
CASSPNPGLAGGAKNIQYF
TGCGCCAGCAGCCCCAACCCGGGACTAGCGGGAGGGGCCAAAAACATTCAGTACTTC
>many|TRBJ1-5|TRBV10-1|TRBD1
CATIPPGQVPRGYSNQPQHF
TGCGCCACCATCCCCCCCGGACAGGTCCCCCGGGGATATAGCAATCAGCCCCAGCATTTT
>many|TRBJ1-2|TRBV5-6|.
CASSLGQVYGYTF
TGTGCCAGCAGCCTGGGGCAGGTTTATGGCTACACCTTC
>many|TRBJ2-5|TRBV7-2|TRBD2
CASSIAGTSGSVWGQETQYF
TGTGCCAGCAGCATCGCCGGGACTAGCGGGAGTGTTTGGGGACAAGAGACCCAGTACTTC
>.|TRBJ2-7|TRBV11-2|TRBD2
CASSSSPGLAGADSYEQYF
TGTGCCAGCAGCTCTTCTCCGGGACTAGCGGGGGCCGACTCCTACGAGCAGTACTTC
>many|TRBJ2-5|TRBV25-1|.
CASNRAMGAYDEALRETQYF
TGTGCCAGCAATCGAGCCATGGGCGCCTACGATGAGGCTTTAAGAGAGACCCAGTACTTC
>many|TRBJ2-7|TRBV11-3|.
CASSLGLEQYF
TGTGCCAGCAGCCTCGGACTCGAGCAGTACTTC
>many|TRBJ1-2|TRBV4-1|TRBD1
CASSQDLRDSLIANYGYTF
TGCGCCAGCAGCCAAGATCTCCGGGACAGCCTTATAGCTAACTATGGCTACACCTTC
>many|TRBJ1-2|TRBV2|.
CASSEVGERGNYGYTF
TGTGCCAGCAGTGAAGTGGGAGAACGAGGCAACTATGGCTACACCTTC
>many|TRBJ2-7|TRBV19|TRBD1
CASSPRTGGYEQYF
TGTGCCAGTAGTCCACGGACAGGGGGCTACGAGCAGTACTTC
>many|TRBJ2-2|TRBV7-6|TRBD2
CASSPGLADELFF
TGTGCCAGCAGCCCAGGACTAGCGGACGAGCTGTTTTTT
>many|TRBJ1-1|TRBV9|.
CASNQGGYTEAFF
TGTGCCAGCAACCAAGGTGGGTACACTGAAGCTTTCTTT
>.|TRBJ2-3|TRBV28|TRBD1
CASSLGGQGASNTQYF
TGTGCCAGCAGTTTAGGTGGACAGGGAGCGTCTAATACGCAGTATTTT
>.|TRBJ1-4|TRBV6-1|.
CASRRAIGNEKLFF
TGTGCCAGCAGGAGGGCGATTGGGAATGAAAAACTGTTTTTT
>many|TRBJ2-1|TRBV2|TRBD2
CASRHLAGDDNEQFF
TGTGCCAGCAGACACCTAGCGGGAGATGACAATGAGCAGTTCTTC
>many|TRBJ2-1|TRBV2|.
CASRDNFDEQFF
TGTGCCAGCAGGGACAACTTCGATGAGCAGTTCTTC
>many|TRBJ2-7|TRBV27|TRBD1
CASSLQTGYEQYF
TGTGCCAGCAGTTTGCAGACAGGGTACGAGCAGTACTTC
>many|TRBJ2-1|TRBV7-9|.
CASSLVGSVSRFEQFF
TGTGCCAGCAGCTTAGTAGGGTCCGTTTCTCGTTTTGAGCAGTTCTTC
>.|TRBJ1-1|TRBV30|.
CAWRALGTEAFF
TGTGCCTGGAGGGCGTTAGGGACTGAAGCTTTCTTT
>.|TRBJ1-6|TRBV20-1|.
CSARVGQAMSSYNSPLHF
TGCAGTGCTAGAGTTGGGCAGGCAATGAGCTCCTATAATTCACCCCTCCACTTT
>.|TRBJ1-5|TRBV20-1|.
CIALGARDQPQHF
TGCATTGCTCTAGGTGCTAGGGATCAGCCCCAGCATTTT
>.|TRBJ2-2|TRBV4-3|.
CASSQMSGTGSGELFF
TGCGCCAGCAGCCAAATGTCGGGGACTGGGTCCGGGGAGCTGTTTTTT
>many|TRBJ2-7|TRBV5-1|TRBD1
CASSDDRGPSYEQYF
TGCGCCAGCAGCGACGACAGGGGGCCCTCCTACGAGCAGTACTTC
>.|TRBJ2-7|TRBV7-8|.
CASSLGGGALSYEQYF
TGTGCCAGCAGCTTAGGCGGTGGCGCCCTCTCCTACGAGCAGTACTTC
>few|TRBJ2-5|TRBV28|.
CASSLSGLTETQYF
TGTGCCAGCAGTTTAAGCGGACTAACGGAGACCCAGTACTTC
>many|TRBJ2-2|TRBV9|.
CASSVGLPSYHTGELFF
TGTGCCAGCAGCGTAGGGCTCCCGAGCTACCACACCGGGGAGCTGTTTTTT
>.|TRBJ2-3|TRBV6-2/TRBV6-3|TRBD2
CASSYSLAGDDLLYTDTQYF
TGTGCCAGCAGTTACTCTCTAGCGGGGGACGACCTACTTTACACAGATACGCAGTATTTT
>many|TRBJ2-2|TRBV12-3/TRBV12-4|.
CASRAQDRNTGELFF
TGTGCCAGCAGGGCGCAGGACAGAAACACCGGGGAGCTGTTTTTT
>many|TRBJ2-1|TRBV30|TRBD2
CAWSATGLAGGRSYNEQFF
TGTGCCTGGAGCGCGACGGGACTAGCGGGAGGAAGGTCCTACAATGAGCAGTTCTTC
>many|TRBJ2-1|TRBV29-1|TRBD2
CSASSGRRYNEQFF
TGCAGCGCTTCTAGCGGGAGGCGCTACAATGAGCAGTTCTTC
>.|TRBJ2-7|TRBV19|.
CASILAAGAEGEQYF
TGTGCCAGTATCCTTGCCGCAGGGGCCGAGGGAGAGCAGTACTTC
>many|TRBJ1-2|TRBV5-1|.
CASSTGRTYGYTF
TGCGCCAGCAGCACGGGACGGACCTATGGCTACACCTTC
>.|TRBJ2-2|TRBV4-2|.
CASSQLSPGELFF
TGTGCCAGCAGCCAGTTAAGCCCCGGGGAGCTGTTTTTT
>many|TRBJ2-1|TRBV2|TRBD2
CASRTGTTEQFF
TGTGCCAGCAGGACCGGGACTACTGAGCAGTTCTTC
>medium-sized|TRBJ1-2|TRBV5-1|.
CASSLDQGPNYGYTF
TGCGCCAGCAGCTTGGATCAGGGTCCTAACTATGGCTACACCTTC
>many|TRBJ2-2|TRBV6-5|TRBD1
CASSRPKGQGARAGELFF
TGTGCCAGCAGCCGACCTAAGGGACAGGGGGCGCGTGCCGGGGAGCTGTTTTTT
>many|TRBJ1-2|TRBV2|.
CATSPYGYTF
TGTGCCACCTCTCCGTATGGCTACACCTTC
>medium-sized|TRBJ1-1|TRBV7-9|.
CASRRGEMNTEAFF
TGTGCCAGCCGCAGGGGAGAAATGAACACTGAAGCTTTCTTT
>many|TRBJ1-1|TRBV5-8|.
CASTLTEDEAFF
TGTGCCAGCACTCTGACAGAGGATGAAGCTTTCTTT
>many|TRBJ1-1|TRBV6-4|.
CASSEGFSGNTEAFF
TGTGCCAGCAGTGAAGGTTTTTCTGGGAACACTGAAGCTTTCTTT
>.|TRBJ2-1|TRBV7-3|TRBD1
CASSSQGASYNEQFF
TGTGCCAGCAGCTCACAGGGGGCATCCTACAATGAGCAGTTCTTC
>.|TRBJ2-1|TRBV11-2|TRBD2
CASSLVAGETNEQFF
TGTGCCAGCAGCTTAGTAGCGGGAGAGACCAATGAGCAGTTCTTC
>.|TRBJ1-1|TRBV20-1|TRBD1
CGARRPPEVGTGATVNTEAFF
TGCGGTGCTAGGAGACCCCCCGAGGTGGGGACAGGGGCTACCGTTAACACTGAAGCTTTCTTT
>many|TRBJ2-1|TRBV20-1|TRBD2
CSASTSGRSTYNEQFF
TGCAGTGCGTCGACTAGCGGGAGGTCCACCTACAATGAGCAGTTCTTC